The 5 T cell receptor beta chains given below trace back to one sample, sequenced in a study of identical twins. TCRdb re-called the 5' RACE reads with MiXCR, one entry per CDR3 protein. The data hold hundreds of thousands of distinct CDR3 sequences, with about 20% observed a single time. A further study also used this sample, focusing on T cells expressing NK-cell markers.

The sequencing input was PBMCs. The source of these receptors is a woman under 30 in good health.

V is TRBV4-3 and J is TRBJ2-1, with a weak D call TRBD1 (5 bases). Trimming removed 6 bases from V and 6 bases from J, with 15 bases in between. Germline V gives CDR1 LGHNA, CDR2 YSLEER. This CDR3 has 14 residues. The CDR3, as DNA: TGCGCCAGCAGGGTTGGGGCAGAACGCAATGAGCAGTTCTTC. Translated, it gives CASRVGAERNEQFF.

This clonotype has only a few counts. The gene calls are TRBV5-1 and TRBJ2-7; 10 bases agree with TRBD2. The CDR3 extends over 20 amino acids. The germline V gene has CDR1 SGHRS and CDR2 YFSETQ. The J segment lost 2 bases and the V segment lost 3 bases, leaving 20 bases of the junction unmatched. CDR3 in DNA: TGCGCCAGCAGCTGGCCCTCCGGGACGTACGCTAGCGGGAGTCCCTACGAGCAGTACTTC. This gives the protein CASSWPSGTYASGSPYEQYF.

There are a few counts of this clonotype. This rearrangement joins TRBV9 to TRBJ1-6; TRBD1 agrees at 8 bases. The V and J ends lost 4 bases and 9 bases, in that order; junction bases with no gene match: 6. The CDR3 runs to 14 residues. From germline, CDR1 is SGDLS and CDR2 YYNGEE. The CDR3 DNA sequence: TGTGCCAGCAGCCTCGGGACAGGATCTTCACCCCTCCACTTT. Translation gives CASSLGTGSSPLHF.

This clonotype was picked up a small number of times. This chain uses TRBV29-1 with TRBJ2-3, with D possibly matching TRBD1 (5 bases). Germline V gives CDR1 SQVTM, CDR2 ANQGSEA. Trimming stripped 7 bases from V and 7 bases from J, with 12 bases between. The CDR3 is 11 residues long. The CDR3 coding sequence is TGCAGCGGGACAACGCGGTATACGCAGTATTTT. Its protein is CSGTTRYTQYF.

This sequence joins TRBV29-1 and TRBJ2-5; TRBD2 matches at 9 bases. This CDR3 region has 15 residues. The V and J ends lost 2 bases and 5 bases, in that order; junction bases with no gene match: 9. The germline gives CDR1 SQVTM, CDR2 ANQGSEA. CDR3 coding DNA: TGCAGCGTTGAACGCCAGCGGGAGGTTGGTGAGACCCAGTACTTC. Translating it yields CSVERQREVGETQYF.